This TCR beta chain was retrieved from a study of T cell repertoires in aging, cancer and after chemotherapy. V was pared by 3 bases and J by 4 bases, with 22 bases between. The CDR3 extends over 18 amino acids. CDR1 is LGHNA, CDR2 YSLEER, per germline. A mixed TRB-A/B primer pool amplified rearranged TRB by multiplex touch-down PCR. Each CDR3 protein gets one entry after TCRdb re-called the multiplex PCR reads with MiXCR. Altogether roughly 12,000 distinct CDR3 sequences are present, under 30% being singletons, with the ten largest covering about 1.9%. Points on this clonotype: Its antigen remains unknown.

TCR beta rearrangements were amplified from peripheral blood genomic DNA. Points from the study as a whole: Age-matched healthy donors had significantly more diverse, less clonal blood TCR repertoires than untreated cancer patients. No conclusions about immunological memory after chemotherapy can be drawn from the repertoire data.

The sample consisted of blood. The clonotype comes from a human donor in good health. The rearrangement links TRBV4-3 to TRBJ1-3; D is possibly TRBD1 (6 bases). The CDR3, as DNA: TGCGCCAGCAGCCAGAATGGGGGCGGACCTTGGGAGGGAAACACCATATATTTT. This sequence encodes CASSQNGGGPWEGNTIYF.